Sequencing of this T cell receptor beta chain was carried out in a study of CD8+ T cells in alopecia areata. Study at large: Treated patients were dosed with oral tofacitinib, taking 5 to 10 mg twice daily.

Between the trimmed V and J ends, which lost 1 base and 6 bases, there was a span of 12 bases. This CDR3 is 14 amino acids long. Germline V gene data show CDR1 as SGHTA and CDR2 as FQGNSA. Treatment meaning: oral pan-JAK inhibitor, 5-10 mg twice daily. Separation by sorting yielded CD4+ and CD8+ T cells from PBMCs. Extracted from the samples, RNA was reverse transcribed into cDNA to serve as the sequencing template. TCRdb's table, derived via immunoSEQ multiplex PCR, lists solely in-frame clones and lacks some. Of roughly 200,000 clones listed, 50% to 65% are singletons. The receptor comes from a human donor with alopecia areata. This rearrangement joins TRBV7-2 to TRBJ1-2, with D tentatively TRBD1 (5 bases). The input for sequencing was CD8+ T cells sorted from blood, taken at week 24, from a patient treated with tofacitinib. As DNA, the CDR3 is TGTGCCAGCAGCTTAGGGGGACGAGGAAATGGCTACACCTTC. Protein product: CASSLGGRGNGYTF.